This T cell receptor (beta chain) emerged from a study of blood T cell repertoires in COVID-19. Overall study context: There were acute and convalescent COVID-19 samples, and they came from the United States, Italy and Spain. From T cells, B-cell-depleted T cells, or PBMCs came the material, which was cDNA or gDNA.

Source study methods: Cell counts per sample came from amplifying reference gene primers. Sequencing was performed with immunoSEQ multiplex PCR; in TCRdb, only in-frame clones are kept and a portion is missing. From that table come the V and J calls and clone size; the DNA was used to work out D and trimming. The table shows 60,000 or so clones, with approximately 84% occurring only once. Germline values: CDR1 SEHNR, CDR2 FQNEAQ (reference sequence). V lost 4 bases to trimming and J lost 9 bases, with 12 bases between them. This CDR3 has 13 residues. The sample taken for sequencing was peripheral blood. The clonotype comes from a human donor in a cohort sampled during active COVID-19. This rearrangement joins TRBV7-9 to TRBJ2-2; possible D gene TRBD1, 6 bases. DNA for the CDR3: TGTGCCAGCAGCTCACAGGGTAGCTGGGAGCTGTTTTTT. It yields the protein CASSSQGSWELFF.